The source of this TCR beta chain is a study of blood T cell repertoires in COVID-19. Study overall: Some COVID-19 samples were acute and others convalescent; all came from the United States, Italy and Spain. Sources were T cells, B-cell-depleted T cells, or PBMCs; the material itself was cDNA or gDNA.

How the authors handled the data: Amplified reference gene primers provided the basis for estimating nucleated cell counts. Clones were read by immunoSEQ multiplex PCR, and TCRdb kept only the in-frame ones, dropping some. The V and J calls and clone size are taken from that table; D and trimming were inferred from the DNA. The repertoire has 100,000 to 150,000 clones, around 70% of them found once; the top ten carry more than 5.5%. V lost 6 bases and J lost 8, with 13 bases in between. Germline CDR1 is MGHDK and CDR2 is SYGVNS. The CDR3 totals 12 residues. This clone was recorded only once. The receptor was isolated from a man aged 55-75 years with acute or convalescent COVID-19. The sample was peripheral blood. V gene TRBV25-1 combines with J gene TRBJ1-2; the D is unclear. Here the CDR3 DNA reads TGTGCCAGCAGGCAGGACTTAGTGGGCTACACCTTC. The encoded protein is CASRQDLVGYTF.